This T cell receptor beta chain is from a study of blood T cells in healthy people across ages. PCR was performed a second time for about 7 to 11 cycles using a sample-barcoded 5' primer and a J-beta primer mix. TCRdb processed the 5' RACE reads anew with MiXCR; each CDR3 protein has one entry. The profile shows under 2,000,000 distinct CDR3 sequences, approximately 50% of them singletons. Findings and limits, study-wide: Strongly correlated with naive T cell percentage was TCR beta diversity. When set beside aged donors, long-lived donors presented more naive CD4+ cells and higher diversity.

Details on this clonotype: Its target is unknown.

This CDR3 is built from 13 residues. Trimming cost V 6 bases and J 8 bases, with 11 bases left between them. This TCR came from a woman between 40 and 50 years old in good health. The gene calls are TRBV12-3 or TRBV12-4 and TRBJ1-6, with no clear D. Sequenced: blood. This CDR3 is CASSRMPDSPLHF. For the CDR3, the DNA is TGTGCCAGCAGCCGCATGCCCGATTCACCCCTCCACTTT.